This T cell receptor (delta chain) was identified in a study of γδ T cells in repeated Plasmodium falciparum infection (dated by TCRdb to the early 2020s). Context from the whole study: The natural-infection arm enrolled Malian children exposed to intense seasonal malaria transmission, compared against age and gender matched Australian children. The study examined how repeated Plasmodium falciparum infection shapes the human gammadelta T cell repertoire, using natural infection in Mali and controlled human malaria infection. Four controlled human malaria infections were administered to about five malaria-naive U.S. adults over approximately 580 days by bites from P. falciparum NF54-infected Anopheles stephensi mosquitoes. Malian gammadelta TCR repertoires were analysed cross-sectionally during no-transmission periods and were analysed longitudinally across acute febrile malaria episodes. Samples from controlled-infection subjects were taken at baseline, right before selected infections, and 21 days after each infection.

The research as a whole found: Because the controlled-infection cohort was small, analysis of inter-individual variability in gammadelta T cell responses was limited. The Malian cohort came from a small rural village of predominantly one ethnic group, limiting generalizability.

The library was prepared using multiplex PCR. Sequencing relied on an Illumina MiSeq. Every sorted gammadelta T cell sample had both its TCR gamma (TRG) and TCR delta (TRD) chains sequenced. The published analysis was carried out like this. Repertoire analyses included clonotype tree plots, accumulated frequency of the top 20 clonotypes, diversity index (DI) and D75 metrics. The public reads were reprocessed by TCRdb using CATT, and rows of matching DNA were later combined. What appears here as the V and J calls and clone size reflects TCRdb's work, not the paper's. The sample table shows 85,000 to 95,000 delta-chain clones, and over 1.3% are seen once. Around 8.3% of the sample is in the top ten clones. There are many counts of this clone. The antigen it recognizes is unknown. Within one base of it there is no much larger clone, and no base qualities were kept. This receptor was obtained from a pool of human donors (malaria-infected and uninfected, not separated). Specimen: gamma-delta T cells from blood.

This receptor has the CDR3 CALFLPTLTWGMALSTDKLIF. The nucleotide sequence is given as TGTGCTCTGTTCCTTCCTACTTTAACCTGGGGGATGGCTTTAAGTACCGATAAACTCATCTTT. The rearranged chain carries TRDV1 and TRDJ1; the D gene is possibly TRDD2 or TRDD3, each agreeing over 9 bases. The germline V gene sets CDR1 to TSWWSYY and CDR2 to QGS. The CDR3 has 21 amino acids, counting the end cysteine and phenylalanine. Only the CDR3 portion is preserved as DNA: 63 bases, with reading frame beginning at the first base. Trimming removed 9 bases from V and 2 bases from J, leaving 37 bases between the germline ends.